The TCR beta chain described here comes from a study of control samples from healthy donors and cancer patients. Trimming took 4 bases from V and 0 from J, leaving 24 bases between them. The germline V gene has CDR1 SQVTM and CDR2 ANQGSEA. The CDR3 is made up of 18 amino acids. The data were produced by immunoSEQ multiplex PCR, yet TCRdb's version contains in-frame clones alone and is incomplete. The repertoire includes about 190,000 clones, 90% to 95% of them detected once, and approximately 2% sits in the top ten. The clonotype was recovered from a man aged 25 to 45 in good health. The sequencing sample was made of blood. The rearrangement uses TRBV29-1 and TRBJ1-2; D possibly corresponds to TRBD1 (5 bases). CDR3 nucleotide sequence: TGCAGCGTTGTCCCACCTTTCTTGGACCTAGGGGCTAACTATGGCTACACCTTC. As protein: CSVVPPFLDLGANYGYTF. Supplemented by reference TRBV29-1 and TRBJ1-2, the full variable domain reads SAVISQKPSRDICQRGTSLTIQCQVDSQVTMMFWYRQQPGQSLTLIATANQGSEATYESGFVIDKFPISRPNLTFSTLTVSNMSPEDSSIYLCSVVPPFLDLGANYGYTFGSGTRLTVV.